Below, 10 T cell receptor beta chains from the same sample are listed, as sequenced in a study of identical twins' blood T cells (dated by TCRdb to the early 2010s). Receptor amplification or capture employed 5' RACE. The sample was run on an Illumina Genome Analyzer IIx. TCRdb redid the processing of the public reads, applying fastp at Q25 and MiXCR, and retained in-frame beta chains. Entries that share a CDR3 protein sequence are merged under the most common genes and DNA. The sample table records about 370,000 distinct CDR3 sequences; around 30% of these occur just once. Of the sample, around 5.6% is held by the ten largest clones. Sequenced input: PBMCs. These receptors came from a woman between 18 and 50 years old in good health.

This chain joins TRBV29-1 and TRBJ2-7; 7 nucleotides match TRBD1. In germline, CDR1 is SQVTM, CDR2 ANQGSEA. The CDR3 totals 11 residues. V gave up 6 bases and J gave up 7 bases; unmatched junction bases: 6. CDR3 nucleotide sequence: TGCAGCGTAACAACAGGGGCTGAGCAGTACTTC. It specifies CSVTTGAEQYF.

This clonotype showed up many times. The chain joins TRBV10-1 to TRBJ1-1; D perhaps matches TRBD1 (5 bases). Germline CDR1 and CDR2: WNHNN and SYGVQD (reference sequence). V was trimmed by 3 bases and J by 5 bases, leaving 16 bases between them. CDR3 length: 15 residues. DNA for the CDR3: TGCGCCAGCAGTGAAAGGGGAACGGGAAGGACTGAAGCTTTCTTT. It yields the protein CASSERGTGRTEAFF.

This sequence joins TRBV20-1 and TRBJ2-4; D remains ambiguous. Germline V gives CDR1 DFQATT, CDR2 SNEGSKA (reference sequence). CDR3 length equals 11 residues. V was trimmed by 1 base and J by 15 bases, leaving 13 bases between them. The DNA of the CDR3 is TGCAGTGCTAGAGCCCTAGAGCCTGTGTACTTC. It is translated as CSARALEPVYF.

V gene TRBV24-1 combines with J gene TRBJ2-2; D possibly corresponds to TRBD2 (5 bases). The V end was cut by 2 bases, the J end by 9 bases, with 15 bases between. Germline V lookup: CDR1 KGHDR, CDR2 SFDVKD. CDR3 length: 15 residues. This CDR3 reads CATSDSGLGNRELFF. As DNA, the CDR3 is TGTGCCACCAGTGATTCTGGACTGGGGAACAGGGAGCTGTTTTTT.

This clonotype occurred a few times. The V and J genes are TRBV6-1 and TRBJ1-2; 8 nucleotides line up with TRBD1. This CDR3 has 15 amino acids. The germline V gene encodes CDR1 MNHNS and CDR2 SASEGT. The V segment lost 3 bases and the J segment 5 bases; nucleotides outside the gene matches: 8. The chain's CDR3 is CASSDNRDRSYGYTF. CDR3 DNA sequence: TGTGCCAGCAGTGATAATCGGGACAGGAGTTATGGCTACACCTTC.

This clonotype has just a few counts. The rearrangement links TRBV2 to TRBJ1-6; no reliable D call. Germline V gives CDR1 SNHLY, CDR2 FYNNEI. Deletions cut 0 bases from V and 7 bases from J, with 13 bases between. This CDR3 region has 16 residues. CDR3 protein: CASSEARRRTNSPLHF. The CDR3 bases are TGTGCCAGCAGTGAAGCGCGTAGACGGACCAATTCACCCCTCCACTTT.

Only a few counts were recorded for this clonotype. CDR3 in amino acids: CASSRQRGEQFF. CDR3 bases: TGTGCCAGCAGCCGACAGCGGGGTGAGCAGTTCTTC. The chain joins TRBV7-2 to TRBJ2-1, with 7 nucleotides matching TRBD2. CDR1 and CDR2 from the germline V gene are SGHTA and FQGNSA. The ends lost 5 bases at V and 9 bases at J; junction bases unmatched: 4. The CDR3 loop spans 12 amino acids.

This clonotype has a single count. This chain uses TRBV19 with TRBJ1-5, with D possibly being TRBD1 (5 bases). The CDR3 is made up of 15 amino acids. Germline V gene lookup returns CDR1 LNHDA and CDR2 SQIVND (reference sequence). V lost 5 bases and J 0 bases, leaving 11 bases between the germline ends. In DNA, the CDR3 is TGTGCCAGTAGTCCGACAGATTATAGCAATCAGCCCCAGCATTTT. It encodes CASSPTDYSNQPQHF.

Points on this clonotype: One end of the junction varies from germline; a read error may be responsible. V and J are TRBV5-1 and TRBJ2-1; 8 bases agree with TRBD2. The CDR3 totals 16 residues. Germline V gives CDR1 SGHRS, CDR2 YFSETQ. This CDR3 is CVSSLWDRTSPREQFF. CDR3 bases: TGCGTCAGCAGCTTGTGGGATCGGACTAGCCCAAGGGAGCAGTTCTTC.

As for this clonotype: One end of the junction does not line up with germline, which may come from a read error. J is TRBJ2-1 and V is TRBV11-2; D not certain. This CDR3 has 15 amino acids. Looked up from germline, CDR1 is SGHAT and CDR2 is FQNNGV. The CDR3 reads CASSPPGRSYNEQLF. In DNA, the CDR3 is TGTGCCAGCAGCCCCCCGGGTCGCTCCTACAATGAGCAGTTATTC.